The 25 T cell receptor beta chains reported below all come from one sample, sequenced in a study of cytomegalovirus exposure and HLA in healthy donors. The primer mix had 60 Vbeta and 13 Jbeta primers. Sequencing used immunoSEQ multiplex PCR; TCRdb keeps in-frame clones, though not all of them. Here the sample spans approximately 77,000 clones, about 71% being singletons. Specimen: PBMCs. These receptors were taken from a middle-aged woman in good health and CMV-seronegative.

This sequence joins TRBV2 and TRBJ2-5; 11 positions match TRBD1. V lost 6 bases and J lost 5; bases outside the gene matches: 5. The CDR3 is 14 residues long. The germline CDR1 and CDR2 sequences are SNHLY and FYNNEI. The chain's CDR3 is CASRGTGGDETQYF. The CDR3 DNA reads TGTGCCAGCAGGGGGACAGGGGGTGACGAGACCCAGTACTTC.

The gene calls are TRBV4-3 and TRBJ2-3; D might be TRBD2 (6 bases). Per the germline V gene, CDR1 is LGHNA and CDR2 is YSLEER. The CDR3 is 16 residues long. V gave up 0 bases and J gave up 8 bases, with 18 bases separating them. The DNA of the CDR3 is TGCGCCAGCAGCCAAGAGCCGGGAGTGGAGTTGGGTACGCAGTATTTT. Its translation: CASSQEPGVELGTQYF.

The CDR3 nucleotides are TGCGCCAGCAGCTTGGACAGAGTTGAAGCTTTCTTT. Its translation is CASSLDRVEAFF. The chain uses TRBV5-1 and TRBJ1-1; D is unclear. Germline lookup yields CDR1 SGHRS and CDR2 YFSETQ. The CDR3 spans 12 residues. V dropped 0 bases and J dropped 7 bases, with 7 bases sitting between them.

The CDR3 spells CASSHLEGTEAFF. The CDR3 nucleotides read TGTGCCAGCAGCCACCTCGAGGGTACTGAAGCTTTCTTT. The chain carries TRBV7-3 and TRBJ1-1; no clear D. This CDR3 has 13 amino acids. The V gene lost 5 bases and the J gene lost 5 bases, with 12 bases spanning the gap. Looked up from germline, CDR1 is SGHTA and CDR2 is FQGTGA.

In its sample, this clone ranks as medium-sized. The chain carries TRBV10-1 and TRBJ2-1; TRBD2 aligns across 11 bases. After removal of 9 bases from V and 5 bases from J, the junction contained 9 bases not matched to a gene. Germline-derived CDR1 and CDR2 are WNHNN and SYGVQD (reference sequence). The CDR3 is 15 amino acids. The CDR3 sequence is CASSSGLADNNEQFF. The CDR3 DNA reads as TGCGCCAGTAGCTCGGGACTAGCGGACAACAATGAGCAGTTCTTC.

This clone was recorded only once. The chain joins TRBV5-4 to TRBJ2-2; TRBD2 matches at 7 bases. From germline, CDR1 is SGHNT and CDR2 YYREEE (reference sequence). J gave up 1 base and V 1 base, and 4 bases lay outside the gene matches. This CDR3 comprises 16 residues. CDR3 in DNA: TGTGCCAGCAGCTTGCCAGCGGGGAGGAACACCGGGGAGCTGTTTTTT. Protein product: CASSLPAGRNTGELFF. Full variable domain (remainder filled in from reference TRBV5-4 and TRBJ2-2): ETGVTQSPTHLIKTRGQQVTLRCSSQSGHNTVSWYQQALGQGPQFIFQYYREEENGRGNFPPRFSGLQFPNYSSELNVNALELDDSALYLCASSLPAGRNTGELFFGEGSRLTVL.

The chain employs TRBV9 and TRBJ1-5; no reliable D call. The V end was cut by 4 bases, the J end by 7 bases, with 12 bases between. CDR1 and CDR2 from the germline V gene are SGDLS and YYNGEE. CDR3 length equals 13 residues. The CDR3 spells CASSPSYQQPQHF. The CDR3 region has the DNA TGTGCCAGCAGCCCTTCTTATCAGCAGCCCCAGCATTTT.

The chain uses TRBV10-1 and TRBJ2-1, with 7 bases aligning to TRBD2. The CDR3 extends over 18 amino acids. CDR1 is WNHNN and CDR2 is SYGVQD in the germline V gene (reference sequence). After removal of 5 bases from V and 3 bases from J, the junction contained 16 bases not matched to a gene. CDR3 sequence: CASSLLRNSAGDYNEQFF. The DNA for the CDR3 is TGCGCCAGCAGTTTACTCCGTAACAGCGCGGGGGACTACAATGAGCAGTTCTTC.

V usage is TRBV18 and J usage is TRBJ2-3, with D tentatively TRBD2 (6 bases). Germline V gene data show CDR1 as KGHSH and CDR2 as LQKENI. The CDR3 consists of 12 residues. V lost 8 bases to trimming and J lost 2 bases, with 8 bases between them. This CDR3 reads CASAGITDTQYF. The CDR3 bases are TGTGCCAGCGCGGGGATCACAGATACGCAGTATTTT.

The rearrangement uses TRBV4-2 and TRBJ2-7; TRBD2 matches at 10 bases. With V trimmed by 0 bases and J by 3 bases, 8 bases remained unmatched. The CDR3 is 17 residues long. Per the germline V gene, CDR1 is LGHNA and CDR2 is YNFKEQ. This CDR3 is CASSQERALAGIYEQYF. In nucleotides, the CDR3 is TGTGCCAGCAGCCAAGAACGGGCACTAGCGGGGATCTACGAGCAGTACTTC.

In regard to this clone: The sample carries other DNA sequences with the same CDR3. The chain has TRBV28 and TRBJ1-2; D unresolved. The CDR3 loop spans 13 amino acids. V shed 3 bases and J shed 4 bases, with 9 bases lying between them. Germline lookup yields CDR1 MDHEN and CDR2 SYDVKM. The CDR3 protein is CASSFELIYGYTF. The CDR3 DNA reads as TGTGCCAGCAGTTTTGAGCTGATCTATGGCTACACCTTC.

This rearrangement joins TRBV7-8 to TRBJ2-3, with TRBD2 identical over 12 bases. Germline CDR1 and CDR2: SGHVS and FQNEAQ. CDR3 size: 16 residues. V lost 4 bases and J lost 2; bases outside the gene matches: 4. The CDR3 DNA reads TGTGCCAGCAGCTCCCTAGCGGGAGGGTACACAGATACGCAGTATTTT. As protein: CASSSLAGGYTDTQYF.

This clone was counted a single time. The chain combines TRBV7-3 with TRBJ2-7; D is uncertain. The CDR3 contains 13 residues. Germline values: CDR1 SGHTA, CDR2 FQGTGA. Between the trimmed V and J ends, which lost 3 bases and 0 bases, there was a span of 6 bases. The CDR3 nucleotides are TGTGCCAGCAGCTTCTCAGACTCCTACGAGCAGTACTTC. Its protein product is CASSFSDSYEQYF.

J is TRBJ1-5 and V is TRBV19; 8 bases match TRBD1. The length of the CDR3 is 14 residues. The germline V gene has CDR1 LNHDA and CDR2 SQIVND (reference sequence). The junction had 2 bases not matched to a gene; V was cut back by 5 bases and J by 2 bases. CDR3 sequence: CASSQQGGNQPQHF. DNA for the CDR3: TGTGCCAGTAGTCAACAGGGGGGCAATCAGCCCCAGCATTTT.

The chain links TRBV5-4 to TRBJ1-1; possibly TRBD1 for D (6 bases). Trimming took 5 bases from V and 6 from J, leaving 14 bases between them. This CDR3 comprises 13 residues. Germline V gene data show CDR1 as SGHNT and CDR2 as YYREEE (reference sequence). CDR3 sequence: CASSSAGVAEAFF. CDR3 DNA: TGTGCCAGCAGTTCCGCAGGGGTAGCTGAAGCTTTCTTT.

This chain uses TRBV2 with TRBJ2-2; D remains ambiguous. V was clipped by 3 bases and J by 6 bases, with 14 bases between them. The CDR3 consists of 15 residues. CDR1 and CDR2 (germline): SNHLY, FYNNEI. The CDR3 is CASSEGRIAPGELFF. For the CDR3, the DNA is TGTGCCAGCAGTGAGGGTAGGATAGCTCCCGGGGAGCTGTTTTTT.

In its sample, this clone was seen a few times. The junction and the germline gene differ at one end; a read error may be behind it. The chain carries TRBV5-6 and TRBJ2-1, with D possibly being TRBD1 (6 bases). Germline values: CDR1 SGHDT, CDR2 YYEEEE. The CDR3 has 11 amino acids. The CDR3, as DNA: TGTGCCAGCAGCTTGAACGACAGGACGCTCTTC. Translating it yields CASSLNDRTLF.

This clone showed up just a few times. This chain joins TRBV18 and TRBJ2-1; D gene ambiguous. Germline CDR1 KGHSH, CDR2 LQKENI. Trimming pared 2 bases from V and 6 bases from J, leaving 5 bases between. This CDR3 is 12 amino acids long. The CDR3 spells CASSPVGNEQFF. DNA of the CDR3: TGTGCCAGCTCACCAGTCGGCAATGAGCAGTTCTTC.

The V call is TRBV7-9, the J call TRBJ2-7; tentative D call: TRBD2 (6 bases). Germline V lookup: CDR1 SEHNR, CDR2 FQNEAQ (reference sequence). V dropped 5 bases and J dropped 9 bases, with 11 bases sitting between them. The CDR3 has 11 residues. This CDR3 reads CASSRDSGQYF. The CDR3 DNA sequence: TGTGCCAGCAGCCGAGATAGCGGGCAGTACTTC.

This clone was seen more than once but under ten times. This sequence joins TRBV10-3 and TRBJ2-1, with D possibly matching TRBD1 (6 bases). V shed 6 bases and J shed 4 bases, with 16 bases lying between them. The CDR3 extends over 15 amino acids. CDR1 is ENHRY, CDR2 SYGVKD, per germline. The CDR3 region is CAISKKGQPYNEQFF. DNA for the CDR3: TGTGCCATCAGCAAGAAAGGACAGCCTTACAATGAGCAGTTCTTC.

This clone has more than one count but fewer than ten. The chain employs TRBV25-1 and TRBJ2-2; D not resolved. The V end lost 4 bases, the J end lost 6 bases, and 12 bases lay between the germline ends. The CDR3 is 14 residues long. CDR1 and CDR2 (germline): MGHDK, SYGVNS. CDR3 region: CASSGSMAAGELFF. The DNA of the CDR3 is TGTGCCAGCAGTGGGAGCATGGCCGCCGGGGAGCTGTTTTTT.

V and J are TRBV15 and TRBJ1-5, with D perhaps matching TRBD1 (5 bases). The CDR3 length is 15 residues. CDR1 is LNHNV, CDR2 YYDKDF, per germline (reference sequence). The V end lost 0 bases, the J end lost 6 bases, and 12 bases lay between the germline ends. CDR3 nucleotides: TGTGCCACCAGCAGAGATGGGGCCTGGGGTCAGCCCCAGCATTTT. It codes for CATSRDGAWGQPQHF.

The J gene is TRBJ2-7, the V gene TRBV27; 8 bases fit TRBD1. The trim removed 4 bases at V and 6 bases at J, leaving 8 bases unmatched. The CDR3 length is 14 residues. CDR1 MNHEY and CDR2 SMNVEV come from the germline V gene (reference sequence). CDR3 in DNA: TGTGCCAGCAGTTCGGACAGGGTTGTAGGCGAGCAGTACTTC. Protein product: CASSSDRVVGEQYF.

The chain has TRBV30 and TRBJ2-1; 7 bases agree with TRBD2. The CDR3 consists of 15 residues. With 0 bases clipped from V and 6 bases from J, the junction kept 8 bases outside the gene matches. Per the germline V gene, CDR1 is GTSNPN and CDR2 is SVGIG (reference sequence). The CDR3 region has the DNA TGTGCCTGGAGTGTAAGGCAGCGGGATGGCAATGAGCAGTTCTTC. It yields the protein CAWSVRQRDGNEQFF. The whole variable domain, remainder taken from reference TRBV30 and TRBJ2-1, is SQTIHQWPATLVQPVGSPLSLECTVEGTSNPNLYWYRQAAGRGLQLLFYSVGIGQISSEVPQNLSASRPQDRQFILSSKKLLLSDSGFYLCAWSVRQRDGNEQFFGPGTRLTVL.

This clone appeared once. This chain links TRBV11-2 with TRBJ1-1; 9 positions agree with TRBD1. Germline lookup yields CDR1 SGHAT and CDR2 FQNNGV. The CDR3 extends over 15 amino acids. V was clipped by 5 bases and J by 3 bases; unmatched bases: 7. Here the CDR3 reads CASSPEGQGHTEAFF. CDR3 nucleotides: TGTGCCAGCAGCCCCGAGGGACAGGGTCACACTGAAGCTTTCTTT.